This TCR beta chain was retrieved from a study of T cell responses to AZD1222 COVID-19 vaccine. The study, taken as a whole, reports: Repertoires were collected only later (after the peak T cell response had occurred). Spike-specific TCR breadth and depth grew following two AZD1222 doses. Clonal diversity was possibly underestimated, and white British individuals and females predominated among donors.

CDR3 length: 18 residues. Losses at the gene ends were 1 base for V and 0 bases for J; bases not matched to a gene: 6. Germline V gene data show CDR1 as SGHTA and CDR2 as FQGNSA. The protocol was immunoSEQ multiplex PCR, while the TCRdb copy is restricted to in-frame clones and leaves out a portion. The sample has about 180,000 clones, almost 90% seen once; the top ten hold approximately 0.5%. As to this clone: Its cognate antigen is unknown.

The chain couples TRBV7-2 to TRBJ2-5, with 12 nucleotides matching TRBD2. The TCR sequence derives from an adult in good health. Here the sequenced sample was peripheral blood, taken on day 0 of AZD1222 vaccination. The CDR3 DNA is TGTGCCAGCAGCTTAGGGCTTCTAGCGGGGGGGAACCAAGAGACCCAGTACTTC. This encodes CASSLGLLAGGNQETQYF.